The T cell receptor (beta chain) described here comes from a study of blood T cell repertoires in COVID-19. Study-wide context: Sample material is recorded as cDNA or gDNA derived from T cells, B-cell-depleted T cells, or PBMCs.

Participants came from fewer than 25 US areas, aged roughly 18 to 89 years. Clinical history as reported by participants underpinned cohort assignment. The CDR3 covers 15 residues. Trimming removed 4 bases from V and 2 bases from J; junction bases left unmatched: 4. Germline CDR1 is SGHTA and CDR2 is FQGNSA. Only in-frame clones appear in the TCRdb table, and some are missing; sequencing was by immunoSEQ multiplex PCR. The data hold about 280,000 clones, with 90% observed a single time. Specimen: PBMCs or T cells enriched from blood (not recorded which). This rearrangement joins TRBV7-2 to TRBJ2-3, with TRBD2 identical over 9 bases. The receptor comes from a woman aged 18-30 years with acute COVID-19. CDR3 in DNA: TGTGCCAGCAGCTCCAGACTAGCGGCCACAGATACGCAGTATTTT. Translating gives CASSSRLAATDTQYF.